The rows below give T cell receptor beta chains drawn from one sample of a study of blood T cell repertoires in COVID-19. Sequencing used immunoSEQ multiplex PCR; TCRdb keeps in-frame clones, though not all of them. This table holds 130,000 or so clones, less than 90% found once. The sample taken for sequencing was PBMCs or T cells enriched from blood (not recorded which). The receptors were sampled from a man aged 25-45 years who had recovered from COVID-19. Both conserved end residues are trimmed from each CDR3. The size field is filled for only some rows; it gives once, few, many or a size class.

j_call: TRBJ1-2; clone_size: few; v_call: TRBV6-5; cdr3_aa: ASSYSGQEANYGYT
j_call: TRBJ1-6; clone_size: .; v_call: TRBV10-3; cdr3_aa: AISDVQLNSPLH
j_call: TRBJ2-3; clone_size: .; v_call: TRBV2; cdr3_aa: ASSGLAGGLDTQY
j_call: TRBJ1-1; clone_size: .; v_call: TRBV7-9; cdr3_aa: ASSPRQGADTEAF
j_call: TRBJ1-1; clone_size: .; v_call: TRBV19; cdr3_aa: ASSIVEEGAGEAF
j_call: TRBJ2-3; clone_size: .; v_call: TRBV5-1; cdr3_aa: ASRRTGGDSTDTQY
j_call: TRBJ2-7; clone_size: .; v_call: TRBV4-2; cdr3_aa: ASSQDKFGGEQY
j_call: TRBJ2-1; clone_size: .; v_call: TRBV10-1; cdr3_aa: ASSESPAGTYNEQF
j_call: TRBJ1-2; clone_size: .; v_call: TRBV2; cdr3_aa: ASSERTSEDGYT
j_call: TRBJ1-3; clone_size: .; v_call: TRBV7-8; cdr3_aa: ASSPDRALDTIY
j_call: TRBJ2-5; clone_size: .; v_call: TRBV5-1; cdr3_aa: ASSLDRGAGKGETQY
j_call: TRBJ1-2; clone_size: .; v_call: TRBV7-2; cdr3_aa: ASSLAPGWGDGYT
j_call: TRBJ1-5; clone_size: .; v_call: TRBV5-8; cdr3_aa: ASSQGTGEGQPQH
j_call: TRBJ1-2; clone_size: .; v_call: TRBV7-8; cdr3_aa: ASSLQGGAYYGYT
j_call: TRBJ1-5; clone_size: .; v_call: TRBV5-6; cdr3_aa: ASSARTGNNQPQH
j_call: TRBJ2-1; clone_size: few; v_call: TRBV11-1; cdr3_aa: ASSLGGSGRYNEQF
j_call: TRBJ1-1; clone_size: .; v_call: TRBV7-9; cdr3_aa: ASSLALMGGVNTEAF
j_call: TRBJ1-6; clone_size: .; v_call: TRBV2; cdr3_aa: ASSADRGYYNNSPLH
j_call: TRBJ1-5; clone_size: .; v_call: TRBV24-1; cdr3_aa: ATSDSRQPNQPQH
j_call: TRBJ1-2; clone_size: .; v_call: TRBV19; cdr3_aa: ASSQGYGYT
j_call: TRBJ2-1; clone_size: .; v_call: TRBV9; cdr3_aa: ASSVGSGGPYNEQF
j_call: TRBJ2-1; clone_size: .; v_call: TRBV2; cdr3_aa: ASNGKSGGANEQF
j_call: TRBJ2-2; clone_size: .; v_call: TRBV5-1; cdr3_aa: ASSLYREKSGELF
j_call: TRBJ1-1; clone_size: .; v_call: TRBV10-3; cdr3_aa: AISDQGTVNTEAF
j_call: TRBJ2-7; clone_size: .; v_call: TRBV10-2; cdr3_aa: ASSRGEGDEQY
j_call: TRBJ2-7; clone_size: .; v_call: TRBV19; cdr3_aa: ASSRVSRDEQY
j_call: TRBJ1-6; clone_size: .; v_call: TRBV19; cdr3_aa: ASSPGTGTYSPLH
j_call: TRBJ2-1; clone_size: .; v_call: TRBV5-6; cdr3_aa: ASSSGLQYNEQF
j_call: TRBJ1-4; clone_size: .; v_call: TRBV27; cdr3_aa: ASSSQGPSEKLF